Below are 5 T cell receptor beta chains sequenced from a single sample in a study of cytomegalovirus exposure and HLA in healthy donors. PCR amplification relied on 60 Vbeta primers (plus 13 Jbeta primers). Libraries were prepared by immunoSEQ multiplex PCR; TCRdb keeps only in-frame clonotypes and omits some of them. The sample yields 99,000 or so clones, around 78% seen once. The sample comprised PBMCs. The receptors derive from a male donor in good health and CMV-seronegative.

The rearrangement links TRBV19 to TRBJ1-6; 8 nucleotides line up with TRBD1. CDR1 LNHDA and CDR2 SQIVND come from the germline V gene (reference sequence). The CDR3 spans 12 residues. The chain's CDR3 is CASGTGLSPLHF. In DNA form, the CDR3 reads TGTGCTTCCGGGACAGGATTGTCACCCCTCCACTTT.

The CDR3 region is CASRSGGSNQPQHF. The CDR3, as DNA: TGTGCCAGCAGATCAGGGGGTAGCAATCAGCCCCAGCATTTT. The chain links TRBV27 to TRBJ1-5; 7 bases line up with TRBD1. The CDR3 has 14 amino acids. Germline V gene lookup returns CDR1 MNHEY and CDR2 SMNVEV (reference sequence). J lost 0 bases, V lost 6 bases, and 2 bases had no gene match.

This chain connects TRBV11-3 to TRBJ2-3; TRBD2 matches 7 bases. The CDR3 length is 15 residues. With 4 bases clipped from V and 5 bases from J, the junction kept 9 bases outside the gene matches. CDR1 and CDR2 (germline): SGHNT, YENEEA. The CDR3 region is CASSSQGGSEDTQYF. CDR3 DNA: TGTGCCAGCAGCTCTCAGGGCGGGAGCGAAGATACGCAGTATTTT. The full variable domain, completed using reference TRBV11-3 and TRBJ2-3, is EAGVVQSPRYKIIEKKQPVAFWCNPISGHNTLYWYLQNLGQGPELLIRYENEEAVDDSQLPKDRFSAERLKGVDSTLKIQPAELGDSAVYLCASSSQGGSEDTQYFGPGTRLTVL.

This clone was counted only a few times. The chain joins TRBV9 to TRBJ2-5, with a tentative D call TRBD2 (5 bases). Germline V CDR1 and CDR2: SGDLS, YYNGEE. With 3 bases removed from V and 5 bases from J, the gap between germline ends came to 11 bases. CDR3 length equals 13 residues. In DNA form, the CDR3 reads TGTGCCAGCAGCGGGATAAGGAGGGAGACCCAGTACTTC. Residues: CASSGIRRETQYF.

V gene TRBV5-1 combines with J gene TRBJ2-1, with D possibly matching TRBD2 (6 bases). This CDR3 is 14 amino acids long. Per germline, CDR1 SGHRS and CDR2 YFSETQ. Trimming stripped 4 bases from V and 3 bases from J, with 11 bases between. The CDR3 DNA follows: TGCGCCAGCAGCCATAGCGGCGGCTACAATGAGCAGTTCTTC. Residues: CASSHSGGYNEQFF.